This entry lists 3 T cell receptor beta chains sequenced from one sample in a study of CD8 T cells in ankylosing spondylitis. General study results and limits: A motif in TCR beta, a set of eight highly homologous variants, appeared characteristic of ankylosing spondylitis blood.

TCRdb re-called the 5' RACE reads through MiXCR, storing one row per CDR3 protein. The top ten hold 0.85% to 1% of the sample, which has roughly 470,000 distinct CDR3 sequences, roughly 26% seen once. Antigens of these TCRs are unknown. Sequenced input: blood, either unsorted or a sorted T cell fraction (not recorded which). The origin of the receptors is a male donor with ankylosing spondylitis.

This clonotype was found a few times. V usage is TRBV12-3 or TRBV12-4 and J usage is TRBJ2-7, with D perhaps matching TRBD2 (5 bases). The CDR3 is 17 residues long. Trimming stripped 4 bases from V and 0 bases from J, with 19 bases between. The CDR3 coding sequence is TGTGCCAGCAGTTCCAGGAACGGGATTCTCTCCTCCTACGAGCAGTACTTC. Translation gives CASSSRNGILSSYEQYF.

This clonotype was observed a few times. This chain connects TRBV20-1 to TRBJ1-2; TRBD1 might be the D (5 bases). The CDR3 runs to 16 residues. The germline gives CDR1 DFQATT, CDR2 SNEGSKA (reference sequence). With 6 bases removed from V and 8 bases from J, the gap between germline ends came to 28 bases. As DNA, the CDR3 is TGCAGTGCGGAAGGGGAACAGTCTCAAGGTGCTGGCGGCTACACCTTC. Translating it yields CSAEGEQSQGAGGYTF.

The chain uses TRBV18 and TRBJ1-5, with a tentative D call TRBD1 (5 bases). The V and J ends lost 0 bases and 0 bases respectively, with 6 bases between them. Germline V lookup: CDR1 KGHSH, CDR2 LQKENI. This CDR3 is 15 amino acids long. The CDR3 protein is CASSPPTDSNQPQHF. In nucleotides, the CDR3 is TGTGCCAGCTCACCACCGACAGATAGCAATCAGCCCCAGCATTTT.